The rows below give T cell receptor beta chains drawn from one sample of a study of blood T cells in healthy people across ages. A single record per CDR3 protein comes from TCRdb applying MiXCR to the 5' RACE reads. The data contain 1.5 million or so distinct CDR3 sequences, roughly 43% of them singletons. What was sequenced was blood. The receptors were sampled from a woman aged 18-29 years in good health. The CDR3 runs from the conserved cysteine through the conserved F or W. The D gene is left open where the match is weak. Clone size is not always given. Where it is, it says once, few, many or a class for expanded clones.

d_call j_call v_call clone_size cdr3_aa cdr3_nt
NA TRBJ2-7 TRBV7-9 NA CASSFFAVLSSNEQYF TGTGCCAGCAGCTTCTTTGCAGTGCTGTCTTCCAATGAGCAGTACTTC
TRBD1 TRBJ1-2 TRBV20-1 NA CSARDRQGEGYGYTF TGCAGTGCTAGAGATCGGCAGGGGGAAGGCTATGGCTACACCTTC
NA TRBJ2-7 TRBV7-2 NA CASSLGGGRVYEQYF TGTGCCAGCAGCTTAGGGGGGGGCAGGGTCTACGAGCAGTACTTC
NA TRBJ2-3 TRBV4-3 NA CASSQDIQTDTQYF TGCGCCAGCAGCCAAGATATACAGACAGATACGCAGTATTTT
NA TRBJ1-2 TRBV5-1 NA CASSPGPTSPEYGYTF TGCGCCAGCAGCCCGGGACCTACTTCTCCCGAATATGGCTACACCTTC
NA TRBJ1-2 TRBV29-1 few CSVRTASPGYTF TGCAGCGTTCGCACAGCCAGTCCTGGCTACACCTTC
TRBD1 TRBJ2-5 TRBV7-9 few CASSPWTGLNEQYF TGTGCCAGCAGCCCGTGGACAGGATTAAATGAGCAGTACTTC
TRBD1 TRBJ1-2 TRBV29-1 NA CSARNRGRNGYTF TGCAGCGCCCGAAACAGGGGAAGGAATGGCTACACCTTC
NA TRBJ1-1 TRBV28 NA CASSLRAEFWSEAFF TGTGCCAGCAGTTTACGGGCAGAGTTCTGGAGTGAAGCTTTCTTT
NA TRBJ1-2 TRBV28 few CASRGPGQGGGYTF TGTGCCAGCAGGGGCCCGGGACAAGGAGGTGGCTACACCTTC
TRBD2 TRBJ2-5 TRBV29-1 NA CSVEKGLAGVSNEQYF TGCAGCGTTGAAAAGGGACTAGCGGGAGTTTCCAATGAGCAGTACTTC
NA TRBJ2-5 TRBV7-2 NA CASSTPGPAGRETQYF TGTGCCAGCAGCACCCCGGGTCCGGCAGGTCGGGAGACCCAGTACTTC
NA TRBJ2-3 TRBV4-1 NA CASSQQPGTTDTQYF TGCGCCAGCAGCCAACAGCCGGGAACCACAGATACGCAGTATTTT
TRBD2 TRBJ2-1 TRBV27 NA CASSLGLAVTNEQFF TGTGCCAGCAGTTTGGGACTAGCGGTCACGAATGAGCAGTTCTTC
NA TRBJ2-7 TRBV29-1 NA CSVDRGSYNEQYF TGCAGCGTTGACCGCGGGTCCTACAATGAGCAGTACTTC
TRBD1 TRBJ2-1 TRBV30 NA CAGNTGGDEQFF TGTGCCGGGAATACAGGGGGCGATGAGCAGTTCTTC
NA TRBJ2-7 TRBV10-3 once CAISDGGYLSYEQYF TGTGCCATCAGTGACGGAGGGTACCTTTCCTACGAGCAGTACTTC
NA TRBJ1-2 TRBV7-2 NA CASSLTRTPEPGYTF TGTGCCAGCAGCTTGACCAGGACCCCTGAGCCTGGCTACACCTTC
NA TRBJ2-2 TRBV5-1 NA CASSLDGENTGELFF TGCGCCAGCAGCCTGGACGGCGAGAACACCGGGGAGCTGTTTTTT
NA TRBJ2-7 TRBV27 NA CASSFSAQGVGHEQYF TGTGCCAGCAGTTTTAGCGCACAGGGTGTGGGCCACGAGCAGTACTTC
NA TRBJ2-7 TRBV28 many CASSSTGTRYEQYF TGTGCCAGCAGTTCAACCGGGACCAGATACGAGCAGTACTTC
NA TRBJ2-5 TRBV20-1 NA CSASGSGWGETQYF TGCAGTGCTAGTGGAAGCGGGTGGGGGGAGACCCAGTACTTC
TRBD1 TRBJ1-4 TRBV18 NA CASSPDRGQEKLFF TGTGCCAGCTCCCCGGACAGGGGACAAGAAAAACTGTTTTTT
NA TRBJ1-1 TRBV14 NA CASSQATGVSAFF TGTGCCAGCAGCCAAGCAACGGGGGTTAGCGCTTTCTTT
TRBD2 TRBJ2-1 TRBV6-6 NA CASSYWGLAVSDEQFF TGTGCCAGCAGTTACTGGGGACTAGCGGTTAGCGATGAGCAGTTCTTC
TRBD1 TRBJ2-7 TRBV5-1 once CASSRTGQGSYEQYF TGCGCCAGCAGCCGGACGGGACAGGGTTCTTACGAGCAGTACTTC
TRBD2 TRBJ2-7 TRBV4-2 NA CAGSPKGLAVYEQYF TGTGCCGGCAGCCCAAAGGGACTAGCCGTCTACGAGCAGTACTTC
NA TRBJ1-6 TRBV7-2 NA CASSLALGGSPLHF TGTGCCAGCAGCTTAGCGCTGGGGGGCTCACCCCTCCACTTT
NA TRBJ2-7 TRBV9 NA CASSVGGRHEQYF TGTGCCAGCAGCGTAGGGGGTCGGCACGAGCAGTACTTC
TRBD2 TRBJ2-7 TRBV27 NA CASSFQTSGYEQYF TGTGCCAGCAGTTTTCAGACTAGCGGCTACGAGCAGTACTTC
NA TRBJ1-1 TRBV18 NA CASSFPPGAGTEAFF TGTGCCAGCTCATTTCCTCCGGGGGCAGGCACTGAAGCTTTCTTT
TRBD1 TRBJ2-7 TRBV6-5 NA CASSYHGQGAYEQYF TGTGCCAGCAGTTACCATGGACAGGGCGCCTACGAGCAGTACTTC
TRBD2 TRBJ2-7 TRBV7-9 many CASSLRTSGPYEQYF TGTGCCAGCAGCTTACGGACTAGCGGGCCCTACGAGCAGTACTTC
TRBD1 TRBJ2-5 TRBV4-3 few CAGSRGSGQLQETQYF TGCGCCGGCAGCCGCGGATCGGGACAGCTACAAGAGACCCAGTACTTC
NA TRBJ2-7 TRBV12-3/TRBV12-4 few CASSVQVYEQYF TGTGCCAGCAGTGTTCAGGTCTACGAGCAGTACTTC
TRBD1 TRBJ2-3 TRBV20-1 once CSATTGLSTDTQYF TGCAGTGCCACGACAGGGTTGAGTACAGATACGCAGTATTTT
NA TRBJ2-7 TRBV20-1 NA CSAGTTNYEQYF TGCAGTGCTGGGACCACAAACTACGAGCAGTACTTC
NA TRBJ2-5 TRBV5-1 few CASSPAMYQETQYF TGCGCCAGCAGCCCCGCAATGTACCAAGAGACCCAGTACTTC
NA TRBJ1-3 TRBV6-1 NA CASSEPGSSGNTIYF TGTGCCAGCAGTGAACCGGGGAGCTCTGGAAACACCATATATTTT
NA TRBJ1-2 TRBV7-9 NA CASTSMFRDYGCTF TGTGCCAGCACCTCGATGTTCAGGGACTATGGCTGCACCTTC
NA TRBJ1-3 TRBV5-1 NA CASSLSPGGTIYF TGCGCCAGCAGCTTGTCCCCCGGAGGCACCATATATTTT
NA TRBJ2-6 TRBV6-6 few CASSYSVGAGANVLTF TGTGCCAGCAGTTACTCGGTAGGAGCTGGGGCCAACGTCCTGACTTTC
TRBD1 TRBJ2-7 TRBV28 once CASSFVQGVNYEQYF TGTGCCAGCAGTTTTGTCCAGGGGGTAAACTACGAGCAGTACTTC
NA TRBJ2-7 TRBV9 NA CASSVSPASTYEQYF TGTGCCAGCAGCGTATCTCCGGCGTCCACCTACGAGCAGTACTTC
NA TRBJ2-7 TRBV5-1 NA CASSLEDSGGPYEQYF TGCGCCAGCAGCTTGGAGGACTCTGGTGGTCCCTACGAGCAGTACTTC
NA TRBJ1-3 TRBV25-1 NA CASSEYLGRSSGNTIYF TGTGCCAGCAGTGAATATCTCGGACGGAGCTCTGGAAACACCATATATTTT
NA TRBJ1-4 TRBV4-3 few CASSPYRDNEKLFF TGCGCCAGCAGCCCCTACAGGGATAATGAAAAACTGTTTTTT
NA TRBJ2-5 TRBV30 NA CAWSVLRGWETQYF TGTGCCTGGAGTGTATTACGGGGTTGGGAGACCCAGTACTTC
NA TRBJ2-5 TRBV2 NA CASRRLLTGETQYF TGTGCCAGCAGGAGGCTCTTAACGGGGGAGACCCAGTACTTC